Each of the 2 T cell receptor beta chains below was sequenced from the same sample in a study of T-cell reconstitution after alpha-beta-depleted transplantation in children. TCRbeta library construction was performed incorporating unique molecular identifiers. TCRdb reanalysed the PCR reads using MiXCR and keeps one entry per CDR3 protein. The repertoire consists of hundreds of thousands of distinct CDR3 sequences, with roughly 15% occurring once and the leading ten covering 5%. The source material was PBMCs, mostly from graft donor cells, sampled 360 days after TCRalphabeta/CD19-depleted stem cell transplant. The receptors stem from a male patient aged 10-17 years who had a stem cell transplant for acute lymphoblastic leukemia, so the T cells may come from the graft donor.

This clonotype has more than one count but fewer than ten. The chain recombines TRBV11-2 with TRBJ2-1; 8 nucleotides line up with TRBD2. The CDR3 runs 17 residues. Germline V lookup: CDR1 SGHAT, CDR2 FQNNGV. V shed 5 bases, J shed 5 bases, and the junction held 14 bases outside the gene matches. DNA for the CDR3: TGTGCCAGCAGCCGCCGCGTCGGGAGGGCCGGCGACAATGAGCAGTTCTTC. Translated, it gives CASSRRVGRAGDNEQFF.

This sequence joins TRBV5-1 and TRBJ2-1, with D tentatively TRBD1 or TRBD2 (5 bases each). CDR3 size: 13 residues. The V gene's germline CDR1 is SGHRS and CDR2 YFSETQ. The V gene lost 4 bases and the J gene lost 6 bases, with 11 bases spanning the gap. In nucleotides, the CDR3 is TGCGCCAGCAGCAAAGGGACGGTCAATGAGCAGTTCTTC. This codes for CASSKGTVNEQFF.